This TCR beta chain stems from a study of response to subunit inactivated influenza vaccine. This clonotype occurred a few times. Its antigen is not identified. This CDR3 comprises 13 residues. The V gene's germline CDR1 is KGHDR and CDR2 SFDVKD. J gave up 3 bases and V 9 bases, and 4 bases lay outside the gene matches. Study-wide results and caveats: Few additional T cells are recruited per seasonal influenza vaccination, authors suggested.

TCRdb independently ran MiXCR on the RT-PCR reads; one entry per CDR3 protein. Of about 780,000 distinct CDR3 sequences listed, around 20% were seen once; the top ten hold around 9.9%. J is TRBJ2-5 and V is TRBV24-1, with 9 bases lining up with TRBD2. Specimen: PBMCs from blood, collected more than 4 days after vaccination. The receptor was isolated from a man aged 50 to 59 who received an inactivated influenza vaccine. The CDR3 here is CATRGGGEETQYF. CDR3 nucleotides: TGTGCCACCCGCGGGGGGGGGGAAGAGACCCAGTACTTC.